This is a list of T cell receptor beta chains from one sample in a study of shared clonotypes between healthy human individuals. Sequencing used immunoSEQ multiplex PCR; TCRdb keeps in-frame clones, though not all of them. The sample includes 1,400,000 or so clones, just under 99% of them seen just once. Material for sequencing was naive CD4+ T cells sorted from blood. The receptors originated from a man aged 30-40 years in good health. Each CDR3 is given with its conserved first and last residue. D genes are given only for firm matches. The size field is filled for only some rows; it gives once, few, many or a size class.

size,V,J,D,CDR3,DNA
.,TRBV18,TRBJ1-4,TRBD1,CASSPETGAREKLFF,TGTGCCAGCTCCCCCGAGACAGGGGCGCGCGAAAAACTGTTTTTT
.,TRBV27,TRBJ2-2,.,CASSLLFGELFF,TGTGCCAGCAGTTTACTCTTCGGGGAGCTGTTTTTT
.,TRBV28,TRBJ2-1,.,CASSFLDSLSYNEQFF,TGTGCCAGCAGTTTCTTAGACAGCCTCTCCTACAATGAGCAGTTCTTC
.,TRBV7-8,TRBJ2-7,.,CASSREFRYEQYF,TGTGCCAGCTCCAGGGAGTTCCGCTACGAGCAGTACTTC
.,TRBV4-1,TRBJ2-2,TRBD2,CASSQELAGANTGELFF,TGCGCCAGCAGCCAAGAATTAGCGGGAGCGAACACCGGGGAGCTGTTTTTT
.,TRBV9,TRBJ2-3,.,CASSVGGDTQYF,TGTGCCAGCAGCGTAGGTGGAGATACGCAGTATTTT
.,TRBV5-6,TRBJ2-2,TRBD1,CASSTPGQGNTGELFF,TGTGCCAGCAGCACACCGGGACAGGGGAATACCGGGGAGCTGTTTTTT
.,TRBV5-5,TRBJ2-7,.,CASSLRPGGGDEQYF,TGTGCCAGCAGCTTGAGGCCAGGGGGAGGCGACGAGCAGTACTTC
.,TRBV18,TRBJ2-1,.,CASSKQGGQFF,TGTGCCAGCTCAAAGCAGGGAGGGCAGTTCTTC
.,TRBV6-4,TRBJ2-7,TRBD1,CASSKETGGSYEQYF,TGTGCCAGCAGCAAAGAGACAGGGGGATCCTACGAGCAGTACTTC
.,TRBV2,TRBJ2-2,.,CASSEALGSGELFF,TGTGCCAGCAGTGAAGCGCTGGGCTCCGGGGAGCTGTTTTTT
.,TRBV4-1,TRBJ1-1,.,CASSQEAWGGTTEAFF,TGCGCCAGCAGCCAAGAAGCTTGGGGTGGAACGACTGAAGCTTTCTTT
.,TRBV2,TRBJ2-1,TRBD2,CASSATSGAYNEQFF,TGTGCCAGCAGCGCGACTAGCGGAGCCTACAATGAGCAGTTCTTC
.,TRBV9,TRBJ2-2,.,CASTPASRVGNTGELFF,TGTGCCAGCACCCCCGCTTCGAGGGTTGGGAACACCGGGGAGCTGTTTTTT
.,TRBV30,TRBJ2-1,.,CAWSVSHNEQFF,TGTGCCTGGAGTGTCTCCCACAATGAGCAGTTCTTC
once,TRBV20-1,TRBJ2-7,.,CSARTGYEQYF,TGCAGTGCTAGGACAGGTTACGAGCAGTACTTC
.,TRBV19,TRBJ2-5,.,CASSRQSGETQYF,TGTGCCAGTAGTAGACAGAGTGGAGAGACCCAGTACTTC
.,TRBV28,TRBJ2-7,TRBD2,CASTHPPGGGYEQYF,TGTGCCAGCACCCACCCTCCTGGGGGGGGCTACGAGCAGTACTTC
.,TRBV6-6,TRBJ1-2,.,CASSYSTINYGYTF,TGTGCCAGCAGTTACTCGACGATTAACTATGGCTACACCTTC
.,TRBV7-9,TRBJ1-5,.,CASSPVGNQPQHF,TGTGCCAGCAGCCCGGTCGGAAATCAGCCCCAGCATTTT
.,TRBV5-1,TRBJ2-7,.,CASSLGGSSYEQYF,TGCGCCAGCAGCTTGGGCGGGTCCTCCTACGAGCAGTACTTC
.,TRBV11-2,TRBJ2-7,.,CASSFYGISYEQYF,TGTGCCAGCAGCTTTTACGGGATTTCCTACGAGCAGTACTTC
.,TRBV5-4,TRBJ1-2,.,CASSLRVHTGNGYTF,TGTGCCAGCAGCTTGAGAGTCCACACCGGCAATGGCTACACCTTC
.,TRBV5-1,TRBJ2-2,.,CASSFREDSGELFF,TGCGCCAGCAGCTTCCGAGAAGATTCGGGGGAGCTGTTTTTT
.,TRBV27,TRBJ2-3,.,CASSDRPGLTDTQYF,TGTGCCAGCAGTGACCGTCCCGGCCTCACAGATACGCAGTATTTT
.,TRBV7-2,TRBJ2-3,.,CASTFRPPSRISTDTQYF,TGTGCCAGCACCTTTAGGCCCCCGAGTCGTATTAGCACAGATACGCAGTATTTT
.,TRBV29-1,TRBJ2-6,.,CSAYGRETNSGANVLTF,TGCAGCGCCTACGGAAGGGAGACCAACTCTGGGGCCAACGTCCTGACTTTC
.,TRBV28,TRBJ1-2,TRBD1,CASSTGFVRFEGYTF,TGTGCCAGCTCGACAGGGTTCGTGAGATTCGAGGGCTACACCTTC
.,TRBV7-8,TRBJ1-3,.,CASSLGPGYGNTIYF,TGTGCCAGCAGCTTAGGTCCAGGGTACGGAAACACCATATATTTT
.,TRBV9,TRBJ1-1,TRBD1,CASSVGAGGEINTEAFF,TGTGCCAGCAGCGTAGGGGCAGGGGGCGAGATAAACACTGAAGCTTTCTTT
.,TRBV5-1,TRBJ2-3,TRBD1,CASGLTGRSTDTQYF,TGCGCCAGCGGGCTGACAGGGCGAAGCACAGATACGCAGTATTTT
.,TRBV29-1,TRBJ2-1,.,CSGEGSFSYNEQFF,TGCAGCGGCGAGGGTAGTTTTTCTTACAATGAGCAGTTCTTC
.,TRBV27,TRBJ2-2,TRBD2,CASSRLAANTGELFF,TGTGCCAGCAGTCGGCTAGCGGCGAACACCGGGGAGCTGTTTTTT
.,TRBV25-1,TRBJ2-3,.,CASSETEESDTQYF,TGTGCCAGCAGTGAGACGGAGGAATCAGATACGCAGTATTTT
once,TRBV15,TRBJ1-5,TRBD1,CATSRKGTDPNQPQHF,TGTGCCACCAGCAGAAAAGGGACAGATCCTAATCAGCCCCAGCATTTT
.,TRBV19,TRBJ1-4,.,CASSRGGLDEKLFF,TGTGCCAGTAGTAGAGGGGGATTGGACGAAAAACTGTTTTTT
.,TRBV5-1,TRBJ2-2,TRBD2,CASSYWTSGSIVGTGELFF,TGCGCCAGCAGCTACTGGACTAGCGGGAGCATAGTGGGCACCGGGGAGCTGTTTTTT
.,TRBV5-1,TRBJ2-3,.,CASSLAGKSTQYF,TGCGCCAGCAGCTTGGCCGGTAAATCAACGCAGTATTTT
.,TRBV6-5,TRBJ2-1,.,CASSSPLAFNNEQFF,TGTGCCAGCAGCTCGCCCCTAGCGTTCAACAATGAGCAGTTCTTC
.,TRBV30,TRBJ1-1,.,CAFTRTALNTEAFF,TGTGCCTTTACACGGACAGCACTGAACACTGAAGCTTTCTTT
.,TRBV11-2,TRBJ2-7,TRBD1,CASSPRDRGLPNSYEQYF,TGTGCCAGCAGCCCCCGGGACAGGGGACTACCGAACTCCTACGAGCAGTACTTC
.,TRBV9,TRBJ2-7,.,CASSPQGHLPSYEQYF,TGTGCCAGCAGCCCACAAGGTCACCTCCCTTCCTACGAGCAGTACTTC
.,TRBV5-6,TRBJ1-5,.,CASSLRRDQPQHF,TGTGCCAGCAGCTTGAGGCGGGATCAGCCCCAGCATTTT
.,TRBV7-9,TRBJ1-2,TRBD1,CASSLEQGAGYTF,TGTGCCAGCAGCTTAGAACAGGGGGCAGGCTACACCTTC
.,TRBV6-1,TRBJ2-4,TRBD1,CASREPGQKNIQYF,TGTGCCAGCAGGGAGCCGGGACAGAAAAACATTCAGTACTTC
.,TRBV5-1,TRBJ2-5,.,CASSLFIEGVWETQYF,TGCGCCAGCAGCTTGTTTATTGAGGGTGTGTGGGAGACCCAGTACTTC
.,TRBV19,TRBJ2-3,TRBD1,CAAPDRGRLTDTQYF,TGTGCCGCTCCAGACAGGGGGCGTCTCACAGATACGCAGTATTTT
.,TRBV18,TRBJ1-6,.,CASSPSPNSPLHF,TGTGCCAGCTCACCCTCCCCCAATTCACCCCTCCACTTT
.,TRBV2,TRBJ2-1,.,CASSPTLGVREQFF,TGTGCCAGTTCGCCCACATTGGGCGTCCGGGAGCAGTTCTTC
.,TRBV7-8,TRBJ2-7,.,CASSLGERRYEQYF,TGTGCCAGCAGCTTAGGGGAGAGGCGCTACGAGCAGTACTTC
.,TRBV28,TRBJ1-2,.,CASSLAVGYGYTF,TGTGCCAGCAGTTTAGCGGTGGGCTATGGCTACACCTTC
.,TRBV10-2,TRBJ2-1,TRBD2,CASSGSGSAYNEQFF,TGCGCCAGCAGTGGGAGCGGGAGCGCCTACAATGAGCAGTTCTTC